The rows below give T cell receptor beta chains drawn from one sample of a study of blood T cell repertoires in COVID-19. Here immunoSEQ multiplex PCR was the method, and the copy in TCRdb shows in-frame clones only, minus some. The table has approximately 120,000 clones, approximately 82% seen once; the top ten hold 7.9%. Sequenced material: peripheral blood. The receptors derive from a woman of 80 years or more with active or convalescent COVID-19. Both conserved end residues are part of each CDR3. A D gene is named only where the DNA matches it firmly. Some rows mark clone size as missing; the rest say once, few, many or name a class of expanded clone.

.	TRBV5-1	TRBJ2-5	.	CASSLGGRQETQYF	TGCGCCAGCAGCTTGGGGGGGCGCCAAGAGACCCAGTACTTC
TRBD2	TRBV28	TRBJ2-7	.	CASTPGTSGYEQYF	TGTGCCAGCACTCCCGGGACTAGCGGTTACGAGCAGTACTTC
TRBD1	TRBV27	TRBJ1-2	.	CASSRTGGSTNYGYTF	TGTGCCAGCAGTCGGACAGGGGGTAGTACTAACTATGGCTACACCTTC
.	TRBV10-3	TRBJ2-3	.	CAISVEPTDTQYF	TGTGCCATCAGTGTAGAACCCACAGATACGCAGTATTTT
TRBD1	TRBV7-6	TRBJ1-3	.	CASSLRWDRGSRNTIYF	TGTGCCAGCAGCCTACGTTGGGACAGGGGTTCGCGAAACACCATATATTTT
.	TRBV27	TRBJ2-1	.	CASSFFLRGNEQFF	TGTGCCAGCAGTTTTTTCCTCCGGGGGAATGAGCAGTTCTTC
.	TRBV3-1/TRBV3-2	TRBJ2-1	.	CASSQEGGVGSYNEQFF	TGTGCCAGCAGCCAAGAAGGGGGGGTCGGCTCCTACAATGAGCAGTTCTTC
.	TRBV28	TRBJ2-1	.	CASSSQVSSYNEQFF	TGTGCCAGCAGTTCCCAGGTTAGCTCCTACAATGAGCAGTTCTTC
TRBD1	TRBV5-1	TRBJ2-3	.	CASSIGPGQITDTQYF	TGCGCCAGCAGCATAGGACCGGGACAGATAACAGATACGCAGTATTTT
.	TRBV12-3/TRBV12-4	TRBJ1-1	.	CASTYGRSTEAFF	TGTGCCAGCACCTACGGGAGAAGCACTGAAGCTTTCTTT
TRBD2	TRBV6-2/TRBV6-3	TRBJ2-7	.	CASSYSLGSGSPREDEQYF	TGTGCCAGCAGTTATTCGTTGGGTAGCGGGAGTCCCAGAGAGGACGAGCAGTACTTC
.	TRBV5-5	TRBJ1-2	.	CASSLPGRAYGYTF	TGTGCCAGCAGCCTACCCGGCAGGGCCTATGGCTACACCTTC
TRBD2	TRBV4-2	TRBJ2-5	.	CASSQFGLAGNQETQYF	TGTGCCAGCAGCCAATTCGGACTAGCGGGAAACCAAGAGACCCAGTACTTC
.	TRBV7-8	TRBJ2-1	.	CASSPDNGGYVEQFF	TGTGCCAGCAGCCCGGACAACGGGGGATATGTTGAGCAGTTCTTC
.	TRBV5-1	TRBJ2-7	.	CASSWTGTQSYEQYF	TGCGCCAGCAGCTGGACCGGGACACAGTCCTACGAGCAGTACTTC
.	TRBV6-7	TRBJ1-5	.	CASSQQFLGNQPQHF	TGTGCCAGCAGCCAACAGTTTCTGGGCAATCAGCCCCAGCATTTT
.	TRBV6-1	TRBJ1-2	.	CASSEGANSNYGYTF	TGTGCCAGCAGTGAAGGAGCGAACTCTAACTATGGCTACACCTTC
TRBD1	TRBV19	TRBJ2-7	once	CASSTGVLTEQYF	TGTGCCAGTTCGACAGGGGTGTTAACTGAGCAGTACTTC
TRBD1	TRBV7-6	TRBJ2-7	.	CASSLARTGGLYEQYF	TGTGCCAGCAGCTTAGCCCGGACAGGGGGCCTCTACGAGCAGTACTTC
TRBD1	TRBV19	TRBJ2-5	.	CASSKWSGTGQETQYF	TGTGCCAGTAGTAAATGGAGTGGGACAGGACAAGAGACCCAGTACTTC
TRBD1	TRBV3-1/TRBV3-2	TRBJ2-7	.	CASSLRTGAYEQYF	TGTGCCAGCAGCCTGAGAACAGGGGCCTACGAGCAGTACTTC
TRBD1	TRBV28	TRBJ1-2	.	CASRWTGVAYGYTF	TGTGCCAGCAGGTGGACAGGGGTAGCCTATGGCTACACCTTC
TRBD1	TRBV6-5	TRBJ2-6	.	CASRNRGSGANVLTF	TGTGCCAGCAGAAACAGGGGTTCTGGGGCCAACGTCCTGACTTTC
.	TRBV28	TRBJ1-1	.	CASSFADTEAFF	TGTGCCAGCAGTTTCGCGGATACTGAAGCTTTCTTT
.	TRBV6-5	TRBJ1-2	.	CASSTGSLYGYTF	TGTGCCAGCAGTACAGGGTCTCTCTATGGCTACACCTTC
TRBD2	TRBV18	TRBJ2-3	.	CASSLRTSGAGDTQYF	TGTGCCAGCTCCCTCCGGACTAGCGGGGCTGGAGATACGCAGTATTTT
.	TRBV5-1	TRBJ1-3	.	CASSLDGVYGNTIYF	TGCGCCAGCAGCTTGGACGGTGTCTATGGAAACACCATATATTTT
TRBD2	TRBV18	TRBJ2-7	once	CASSPLRVSGSSYEQYF	TGTGCCAGCTCACCATTAAGAGTTAGCGGGAGTTCCTACGAGCAGTACTTC
.	TRBV21-1	TRBJ2-5	.	CASSTGEETQYF	TGTGCCAGCAGCACCGGGGAAGAGACCCAGTACTTC
.	TRBV19	TRBJ2-3	.	CASSIGEADTQYF	TGTGCCAGTAGTATCGGGGAGGCAGATACGCAGTATTTT
TRBD1	TRBV25-1	TRBJ2-7	.	CASSDLTGGSYEQYF	TGTGCCAGCAGTGACTTAACAGGGGGCAGTTACGAGCAGTACTTC
TRBD1	TRBV5-1	TRBJ1-1	once	CASSLEVFSPGDRNTEAFF	TGCGCCAGCAGCTTGGAAGTTTTCAGCCCAGGGGACAGGAACACTGAAGCTTTCTTT
.	TRBV10-3	TRBJ2-3	.	CAISEEGITDTQYF	TGTGCCATCAGTGAGGAGGGTATTACGGATACGCAGTATTTT
.	TRBV18	TRBJ2-3	.	CASSAFSTDTQYF	TGTGCCAGCTCAGCATTTAGTACAGATACGCAGTATTTT
TRBD1	TRBV3-1/TRBV3-2	TRBJ1-1	.	CASSQLQGGEAFF	TGTGCCAGCAGCCAACTACAGGGGGGAGAAGCTTTCTTT
TRBD1	TRBV25-1	TRBJ2-7	.	CASNRDSSYEQYF	TGTGCCAGCAACCGGGACAGCTCCTACGAGCAGTACTTC
TRBD2	TRBV10-3	TRBJ2-2	.	CAISTSGRFPGELFF	TGTGCCATCAGTACTAGCGGGAGGTTCCCCGGGGAGCTGTTTTTT